This TCR beta chain was observed in a study of OX40 agonist ivuxolimab in advanced cancers. Study-level background: Patients enrolled in dose escalation were diagnosed with hepatocellular carcinoma, melanoma, renal cell or head and neck cancer. Subjects had a mean age of roughly 60 years, with a range of about 23 to 90; around 84% were male. Study-level results: More expanded clones were found, on average, in CD8+ than in CD4+ T cells.

Some clones are missing from TCRdb's copy, which holds only in-frame ones; the method was immunoSEQ multiplex PCR. The sample includes approximately 77,000 clones, roughly 80% of them seen just once. With respect to this clone: The antigen remains undetermined.

Trimming took 5 bases from V and 3 from J, leaving 12 bases between them. The CDR3 extends over 14 amino acids. Germline V gives CDR1 SGHTA, CDR2 FQGNSA. This sequence joins TRBV7-2 and TRBJ2-3, with D uncertain. Sequencing used CD4+ or CD8+ T cells sorted from blood, obtained in a trial of the OX40 agonist ivuxolimab. The receptor was isolated from an adult with an advanced solid tumor such as melanoma, head and neck, liver or kidney cancer. CDR3 nucleotide sequence: TGTGCCAGCAGCCCGACCCCCGGGACAGATACGCAGTATTTT. Protein: CASSPTPGTDTQYF.